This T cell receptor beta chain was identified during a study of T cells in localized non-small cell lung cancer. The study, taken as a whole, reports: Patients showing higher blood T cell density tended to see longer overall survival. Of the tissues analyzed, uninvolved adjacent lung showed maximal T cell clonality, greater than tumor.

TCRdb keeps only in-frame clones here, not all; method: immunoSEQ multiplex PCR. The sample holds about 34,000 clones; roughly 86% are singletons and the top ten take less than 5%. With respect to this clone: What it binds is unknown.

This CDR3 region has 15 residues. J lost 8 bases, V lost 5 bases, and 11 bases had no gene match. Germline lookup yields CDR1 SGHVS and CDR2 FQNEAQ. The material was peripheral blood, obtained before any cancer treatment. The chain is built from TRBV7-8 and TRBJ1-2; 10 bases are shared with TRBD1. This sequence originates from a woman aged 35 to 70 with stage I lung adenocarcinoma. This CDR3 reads CASSPDRQGAKGYTF. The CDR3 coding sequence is TGTGCCAGCAGCCCCGATCGACAGGGGGCTAAGGGCTACACCTTC.